This T cell receptor beta chain was identified during a study of metastatic and nonmetastatic thyroid tumors. Germline-derived CDR1 and CDR2 are KGHDR and SFDVKD. The V gene end was trimmed by 4 bases and the J gene end by 2 bases; junction bases not matched to a gene: 7. The CDR3 contains 15 residues. Every patient was untreated before thyroid surgery. Per the authors' pipeline: For papillary thyroid cancer, a distant-metastasis classifier was constructed from CDR3 differences observed across clinicopathological groups. TCRdb re-called clones from the PCR reads using MiXCR. TCRdb's processing, not the authors', yielded these V and J calls. The table includes around 64,000 clones, approximately 4.1% detected once. This clone was counted many times.

The TCR originated in a female donor with papillary thyroid cancer or a benign thyroid nodule (not recorded which). Some clones in this sample may be carry-over from other donors' samples. V is TRBV24-1 and J is TRBJ2-7; 7 bases are a match to TRBD1. Material: blood. CDR3 in DNA: TGTGCCACCAGTGAGGCCAGGGGGAACCCCTACGAGCAGTACTTC. Its translation is CATSEARGNPYEQYF.